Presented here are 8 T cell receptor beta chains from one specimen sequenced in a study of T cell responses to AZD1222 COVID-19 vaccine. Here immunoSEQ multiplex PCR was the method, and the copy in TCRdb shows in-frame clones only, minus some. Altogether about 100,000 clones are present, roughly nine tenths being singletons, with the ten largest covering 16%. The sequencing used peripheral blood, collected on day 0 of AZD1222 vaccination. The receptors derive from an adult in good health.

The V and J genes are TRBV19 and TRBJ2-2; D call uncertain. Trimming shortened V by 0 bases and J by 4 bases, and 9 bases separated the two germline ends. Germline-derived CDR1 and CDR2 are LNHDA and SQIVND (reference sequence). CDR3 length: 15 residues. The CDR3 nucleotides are TGTGCCAGTAGTATAGAGCGGAGAGGCACCGGGGAGCTGTTTTTT. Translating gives CASSIERRGTGELFF.

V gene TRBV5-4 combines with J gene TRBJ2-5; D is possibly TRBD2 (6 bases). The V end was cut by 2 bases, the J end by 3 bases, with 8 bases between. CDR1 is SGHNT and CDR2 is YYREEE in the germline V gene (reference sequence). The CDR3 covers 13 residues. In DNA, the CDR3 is TGTGCCAGCAGCTTCTGGGGGGAAGAGACCCAGTACTTC. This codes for CASSFWGEETQYF.

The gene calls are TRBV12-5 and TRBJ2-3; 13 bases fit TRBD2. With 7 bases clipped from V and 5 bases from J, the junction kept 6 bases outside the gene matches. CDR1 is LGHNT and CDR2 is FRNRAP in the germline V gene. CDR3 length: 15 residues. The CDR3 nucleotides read TGTGCTAGTGTTGGACTAGCGGGGGCCGGAGATACGCAGTATTTT. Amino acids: CASVGLAGAGDTQYF.

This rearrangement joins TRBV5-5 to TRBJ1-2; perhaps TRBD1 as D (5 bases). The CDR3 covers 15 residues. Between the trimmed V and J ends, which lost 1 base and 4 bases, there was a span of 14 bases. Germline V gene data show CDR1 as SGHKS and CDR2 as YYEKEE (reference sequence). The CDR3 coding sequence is TGTGCCAGCAGCTTGATGGGGACGCGGTCCTATGGCTACACCTTC. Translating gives CASSLMGTRSYGYTF.

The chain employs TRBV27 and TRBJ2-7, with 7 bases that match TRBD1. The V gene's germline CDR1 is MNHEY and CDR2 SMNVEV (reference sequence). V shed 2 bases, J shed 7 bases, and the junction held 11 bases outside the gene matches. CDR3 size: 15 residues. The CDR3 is CASSLGDGVRGEQYF. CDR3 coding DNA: TGTGCCAGCAGTTTAGGGGACGGAGTCAGGGGGGAGCAGTACTTC.

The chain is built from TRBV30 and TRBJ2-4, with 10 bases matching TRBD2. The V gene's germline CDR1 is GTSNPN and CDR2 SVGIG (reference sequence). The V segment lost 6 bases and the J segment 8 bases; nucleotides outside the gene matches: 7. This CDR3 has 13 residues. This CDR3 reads CACRGLAGDIQYF. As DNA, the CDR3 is TGTGCCTGCCGTGGGCTAGCGGGGGACATTCAGTACTTC.

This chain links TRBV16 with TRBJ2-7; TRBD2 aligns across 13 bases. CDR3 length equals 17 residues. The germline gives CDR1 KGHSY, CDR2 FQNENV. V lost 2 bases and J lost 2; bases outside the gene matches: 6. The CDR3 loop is CASSQPGTSGTPYEQYF. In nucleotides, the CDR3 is TGTGCCAGCAGCCAACCCGGGACTAGCGGGACCCCCTACGAGCAGTACTTC.

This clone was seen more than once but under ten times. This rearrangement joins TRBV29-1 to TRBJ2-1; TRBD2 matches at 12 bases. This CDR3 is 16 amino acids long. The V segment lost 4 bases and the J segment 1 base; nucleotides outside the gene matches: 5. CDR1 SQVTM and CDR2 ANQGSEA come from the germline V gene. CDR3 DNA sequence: TGCAGCGTTGCAACTAGCGGGAGGATTTCCTACAATGAGCAGTTCTTC. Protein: CSVATSGRISYNEQFF.